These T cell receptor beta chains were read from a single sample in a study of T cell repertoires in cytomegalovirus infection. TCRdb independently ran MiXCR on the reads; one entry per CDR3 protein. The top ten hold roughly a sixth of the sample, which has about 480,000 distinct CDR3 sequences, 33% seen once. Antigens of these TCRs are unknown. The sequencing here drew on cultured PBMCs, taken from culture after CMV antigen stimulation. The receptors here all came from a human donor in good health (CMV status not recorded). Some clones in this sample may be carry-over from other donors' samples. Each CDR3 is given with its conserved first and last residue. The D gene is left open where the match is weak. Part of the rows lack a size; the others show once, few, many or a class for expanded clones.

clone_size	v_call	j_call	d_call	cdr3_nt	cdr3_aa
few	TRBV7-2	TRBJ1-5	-	TGTGCCAGCAGCATCGACAGGATCAGAGGCAATCAGCCCCAGCATTTT	CASSIDRIRGNQPQHF
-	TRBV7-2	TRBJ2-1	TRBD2	TGTGCCAGCAGCTTAAGACGGGCGGGGGTGAATGAGCAGTTCTTC	CASSLRRAGVNEQFF
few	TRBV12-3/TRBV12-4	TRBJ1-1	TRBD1	TGTGCCAGCATCCTGACAGGGGGTTTTCTTGAAGCTTTCTTT	CASILTGGFLEAFF
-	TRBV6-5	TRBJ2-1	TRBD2	TGTGCCAGCACCCCTATGGGCGGGAGTACGGATGAGCAGTTCTTC	CASTPMGGSTDEQFF
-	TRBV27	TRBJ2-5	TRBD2	TGTGCCAGCAGTCCGACCCCGACTAGCGGGAGAGATTTGACCCAGTACTTC	CASSPTPTSGRDLTQYF
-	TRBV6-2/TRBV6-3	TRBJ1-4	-	TGTGCCAGCAGTTACTCGGAGAGGAAACTGTTTTTT	CASSYSERKLFF
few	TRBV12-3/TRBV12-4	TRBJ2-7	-	TGTGCCAGCAGTTCTCCTCTAGGGGCGGGACTGGATGAGCAGTACTTC	CASSSPLGAGLDEQYF
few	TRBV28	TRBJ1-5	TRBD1	TGTGCCAGCAGTTCACCCACACAGGGGACGAGCAGTCAGCCCCAGCATTTT	CASSSPTQGTSSQPQHF
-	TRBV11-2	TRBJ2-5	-	TGTGCCAGCAGCTTAGATCGGGATTACCAGTACTTC	CASSLDRDYQYF
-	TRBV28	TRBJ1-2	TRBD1	TGTGCCAGCAAGGGAGGGACAGGGGACGGCGGTGGCTACACCTTC	CASKGGTGDGGGYTF
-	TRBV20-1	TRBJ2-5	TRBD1	TGCAGTGCTAGTGTTTCAGGGGGTGAAGAGACCCAGTACTTC	CSASVSGGEETQYF
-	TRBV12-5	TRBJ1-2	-	TGTGCTAGTGCCGGGTCTGGTTGGGGAGAGGTAGATGGCTACACCTTC	CASAGSGWGEVDGYTF
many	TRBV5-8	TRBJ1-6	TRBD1	TGTGCCAGCAGCCGGGACAGGGCGAATTCACCCCTCCACTTT	CASSRDRANSPLHF
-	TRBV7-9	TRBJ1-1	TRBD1	TGTGCCAGCAGCGGCTCGGACAGGGGGAAAAGGGGGGAAGCTTTCTTT	CASSGSDRGKRGEAFF
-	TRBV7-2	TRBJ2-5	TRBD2	TGTGCCAGCAGCTCTTCTAGCGGGATGCAAGAGACCCAGTACTTC	CASSSSSGMQETQYF
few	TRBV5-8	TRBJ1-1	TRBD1	TGTGCCAGCAGCTTGGGGCAGGGGGCTGTCACTGAAGCTTTCTTT	CASSLGQGAVTEAFF
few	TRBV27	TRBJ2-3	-	TGTGCCAGCAGTTTATTAGGCCTACCCACAGATACGCAGTATTTT	CASSLLGLPTDTQYF
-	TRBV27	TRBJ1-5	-	TGTGCCAGCAGTTTTTTGCCCTATCAGCCCCAGCATTTT	CASSFLPYQPQHF
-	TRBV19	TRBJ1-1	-	TGTGCCAGTAGTATTTCGGGGGCGAACACTGAAGCTTTCTTT	CASSISGANTEAFF
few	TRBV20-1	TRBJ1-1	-	TGCAGTGCTAGGACCCGGGACACTGAAGCTTTCTTT	CSARTRDTEAFF
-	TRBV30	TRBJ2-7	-	TGTGCCTGGAGTAGGAGTAGCGGCTACTACGAGCAGTACTTC	CAWSRSSGYYEQYF
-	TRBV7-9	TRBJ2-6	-	TGTGCCAGCAGCTTACCAGCGGGTCTGGGAGGGGCCAACGTCCTGACTTTC	CASSLPAGLGGANVLTF
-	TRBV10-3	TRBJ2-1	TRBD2	TGTGCCATCAGTCCTGGACTAGATTCCTACAATGAGCAGTTCTTC	CAISPGLDSYNEQFF
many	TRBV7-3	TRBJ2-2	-	TGTGCCAGCAGCTTAACAGGGCCGAACACCGGGGAGCTGTTTTTT	CASSLTGPNTGELFF
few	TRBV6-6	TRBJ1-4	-	TGTGCCAGCAGTTACGGGGCAGCTAATGAAAAACTGTTTTTT	CASSYGAANEKLFF
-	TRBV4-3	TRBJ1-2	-	TGCGCCAGCAGCCATGCGGGAGGGCCCTACACCTTC	CASSHAGGPYTF
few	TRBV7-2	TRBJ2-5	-	TGTGCCAGCAGCTCCTCGGGACTGGCGACCCAGTACTTC	CASSSSGLATQYF
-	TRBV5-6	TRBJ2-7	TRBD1	TGTGCCAGCAGCCAGGGACAGGAGGCCGCCGAGCAGTACTTC	CASSQGQEAAEQYF
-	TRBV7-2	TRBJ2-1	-	TGTGCCAGCAGCTTACAACAGTCCTCCTACAATGAGCAGTTCTTC	CASSLQQSSYNEQFF
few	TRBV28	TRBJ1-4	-	TGTGCCAGCAGTCCCGGGACCCAGGATGAAAAACTGTTTTTT	CASSPGTQDEKLFF
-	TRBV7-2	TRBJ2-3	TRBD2	TGTGCCAGCAGCCCGAGACTAGCGGGGGCCACAGATACGCAGTATTTT	CASSPRLAGATDTQYF
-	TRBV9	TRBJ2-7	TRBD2	TGTGCCAGCAGCCGGGGGACTAGCGGGAAGTTCTACGAGCAGTACTTC	CASSRGTSGKFYEQYF
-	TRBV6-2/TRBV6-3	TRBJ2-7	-	TGTGCCAGCAGTTACCTCTACTTGGGCGAGCAGTACTTC	CASSYLYLGEQYF
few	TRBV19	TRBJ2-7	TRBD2	TGTGCCAGTAGTATCGGGACTAGCGGTTACGAGCAGTACTTC	CASSIGTSGYEQYF
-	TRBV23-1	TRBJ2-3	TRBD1	TGCGCCAGCGGGATCACAGGGGGCGGGCCAGGCACAGATACGCAGTATTTT	CASGITGGGPGTDTQYF
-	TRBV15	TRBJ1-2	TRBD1	TGTGCCACCAGCAGGGACAGGGGTTCGGGCTACACCTTC	CATSRDRGSGYTF
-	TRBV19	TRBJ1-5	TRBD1	TGTGCCAGTATTAGGACAGGTCACTATAGCAATCAGCCCCAGCATTTT	CASIRTGHYSNQPQHF
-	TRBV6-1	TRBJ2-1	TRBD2	TGTGCCAGCAGTGATCAACTAGCGGGCCTCTACAATGAGCAGTTCTTC	CASSDQLAGLYNEQFF
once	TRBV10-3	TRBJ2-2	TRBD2	TGTGCCATCAGTGAGTCCCCGGGACTAGCGGGGGCGAACACCGGGGAGCTGTTTTTT	CAISESPGLAGANTGELFF
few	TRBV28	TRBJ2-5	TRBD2	TGTGCCAGCAGCCCGCTAGCGGGAGAAGAGACCCAGTACTTC	CASSPLAGEETQYF
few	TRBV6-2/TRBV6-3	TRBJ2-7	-	TGTGCCAGCAGATCGGTCGGGATGCTTGGCGAGCAGTACTTC	CASRSVGMLGEQYF
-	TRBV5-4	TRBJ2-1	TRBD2	TGTGCCAGCAGCATCGGACTAGCGGGAGGGGCGGGGGGCGAGCAGTTCTTC	CASSIGLAGGAGGEQFF
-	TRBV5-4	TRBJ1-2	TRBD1	TGTGCCAGCAGCTTGGGGACAGGGGTCTATGGCTACACCTTC	CASSLGTGVYGYTF
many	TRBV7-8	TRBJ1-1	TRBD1	TGTGCCAGCAGCTTACGGGCTACAGGGGTGGGCACTGAAGCTTTCTTT	CASSLRATGVGTEAFF
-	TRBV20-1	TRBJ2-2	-	TGCAGTGCTTCCAGGGGGGCGTCGGTTGGCGGGGAGCTGTTTTTT	CSASRGASVGGELFF
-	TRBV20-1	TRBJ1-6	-	TGCAGTGCTAGAGATTATGGCAGTAAGAATTCACCCCTCCACTTT	CSARDYGSKNSPLHF
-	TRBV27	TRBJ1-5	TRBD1	TGTGCCAGCCAACCGGGACAGGGGAGGCAGCCCCAGCATTTT	CASQPGQGRQPQHF
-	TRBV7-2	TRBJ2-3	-	TGTGCCAGCAGCCAGGGTTGGGCTAGTCTCCAAGATACGCAGTATTTT	CASSQGWASLQDTQYF
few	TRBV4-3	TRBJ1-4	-	TGCGCCAGCAGCCAAGATATACGGTGGACTAATGAAAAACTGTTTTTT	CASSQDIRWTNEKLFF
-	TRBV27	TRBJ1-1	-	TGTGCCAGCAGTAGTACAAACATGAACACTGAAGCTTTCTTT	CASSSTNMNTEAFF
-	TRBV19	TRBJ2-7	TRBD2	TGTGCCAGTAGTATGCTAGCGGGAGACGAGCAGTACTTC	CASSMLAGDEQYF
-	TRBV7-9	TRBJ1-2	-	TGTGCCAGCAGCTTAAAAACCCGAGCGTACTATGGCTACACCTTC	CASSLKTRAYYGYTF
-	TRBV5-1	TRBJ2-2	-	TGCGCCAGCAGCTTACTAGTAATCGGGGAGCTGTTTTTT	CASSLLVIGELFF
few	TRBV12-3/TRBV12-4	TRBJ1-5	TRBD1	TGTGCCAGCAGTCCTACCGGGACAGGGGCCCAGCCCCAGCATTTT	CASSPTGTGAQPQHF
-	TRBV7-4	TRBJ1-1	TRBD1	TGTGCCAGCAGCCTGACAGGACAGGGAAGTGCTTTCTTT	CASSLTGQGSAFF
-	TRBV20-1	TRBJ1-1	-	TGCAGTGCTAGAGGGGGTGGGAGGGGGGGCACTGAAGCTTTCTTT	CSARGGGRGGTEAFF